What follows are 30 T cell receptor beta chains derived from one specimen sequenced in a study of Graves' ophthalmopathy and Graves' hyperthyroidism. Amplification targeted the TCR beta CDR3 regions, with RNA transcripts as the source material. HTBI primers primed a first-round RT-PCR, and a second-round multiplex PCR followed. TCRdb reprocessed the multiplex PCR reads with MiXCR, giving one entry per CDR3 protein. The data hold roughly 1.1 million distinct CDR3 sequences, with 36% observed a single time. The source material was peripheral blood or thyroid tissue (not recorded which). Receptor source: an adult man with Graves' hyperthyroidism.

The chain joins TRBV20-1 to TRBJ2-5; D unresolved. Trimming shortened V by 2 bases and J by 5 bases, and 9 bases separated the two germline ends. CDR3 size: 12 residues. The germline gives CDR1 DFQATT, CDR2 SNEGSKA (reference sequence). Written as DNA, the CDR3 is TGCAGTGCTAGATCGGGTACGGAGACCCAGTACTTC. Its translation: CSARSGTETQYF.

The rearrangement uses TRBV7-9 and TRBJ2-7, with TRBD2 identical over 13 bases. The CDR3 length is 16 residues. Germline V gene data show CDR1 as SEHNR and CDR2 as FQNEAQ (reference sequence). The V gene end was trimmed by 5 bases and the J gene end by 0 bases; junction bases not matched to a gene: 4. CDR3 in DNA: TGTGCCAGCAGCAGGGGACTAGCGGGAACCTCCTACGAGCAGTACTTC. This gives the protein CASSRGLAGTSYEQYF.

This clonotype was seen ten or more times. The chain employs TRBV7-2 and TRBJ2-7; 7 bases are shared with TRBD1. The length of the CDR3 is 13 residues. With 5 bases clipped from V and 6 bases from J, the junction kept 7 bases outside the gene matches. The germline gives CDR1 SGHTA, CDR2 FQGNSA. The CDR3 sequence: CASSPQTGREQYF. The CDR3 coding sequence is TGTGCCAGCAGCCCTCAGACAGGGCGCGAGCAGTACTTC.

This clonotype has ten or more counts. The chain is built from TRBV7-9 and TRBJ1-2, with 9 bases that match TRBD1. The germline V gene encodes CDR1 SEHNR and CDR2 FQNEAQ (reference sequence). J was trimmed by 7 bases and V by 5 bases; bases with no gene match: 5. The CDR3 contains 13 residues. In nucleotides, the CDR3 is TGTGCCAGCAGCAGCGGACAGGGGATTGGCTACACCTTC. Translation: CASSSGQGIGYTF. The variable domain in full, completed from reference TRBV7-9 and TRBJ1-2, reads DTGVSQNPRHKITKRGQNVTFRCDPISEHNRLYWYRQTLGQGPEFLTYFQNEAQLEKSRLLSDRFSAERPKGSFSTLEIQRTEQGDSAMYLCASSSGQGIGYTFGSGTRLTVV.

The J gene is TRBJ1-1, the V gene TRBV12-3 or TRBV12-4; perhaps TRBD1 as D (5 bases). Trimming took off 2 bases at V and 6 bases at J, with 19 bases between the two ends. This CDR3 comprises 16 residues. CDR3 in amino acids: CASSLIVEGKRSEAFF. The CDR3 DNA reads TGTGCCAGCAGTTTAATTGTTGAGGGGAAGCGTTCTGAAGCTTTCTTT.

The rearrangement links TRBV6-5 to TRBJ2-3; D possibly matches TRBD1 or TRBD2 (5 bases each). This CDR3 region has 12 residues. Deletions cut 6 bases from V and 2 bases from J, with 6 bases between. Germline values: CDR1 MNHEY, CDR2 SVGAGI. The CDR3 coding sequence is TGTGCCAGCAGGGGGGTCACAGATACGCAGTATTTT. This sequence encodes CASRGVTDTQYF.

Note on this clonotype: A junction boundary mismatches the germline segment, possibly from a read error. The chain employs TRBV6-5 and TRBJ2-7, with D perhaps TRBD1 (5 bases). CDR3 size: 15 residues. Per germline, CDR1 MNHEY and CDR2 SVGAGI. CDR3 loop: CAGSYSILTEYEQYF. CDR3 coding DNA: TGTGCCGGCAGTTACTCTATCCTGACAGAATACGAGCAGTACTTC.

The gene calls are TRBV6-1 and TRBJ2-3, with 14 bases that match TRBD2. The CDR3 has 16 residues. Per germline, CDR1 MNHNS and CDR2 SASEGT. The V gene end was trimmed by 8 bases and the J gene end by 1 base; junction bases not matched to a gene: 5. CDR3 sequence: CASGGLAGAGTDTQYF. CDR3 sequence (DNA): TGTGCCAGCGGGGGACTAGCGGGAGCGGGCACAGATACGCAGTATTTT.

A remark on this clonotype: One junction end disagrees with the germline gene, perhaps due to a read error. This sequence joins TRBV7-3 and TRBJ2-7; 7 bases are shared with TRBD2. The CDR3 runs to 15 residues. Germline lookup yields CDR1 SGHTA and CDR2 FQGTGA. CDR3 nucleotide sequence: TGTGCCAGCAGCCTGGGGGAGGGAGGGGACTACGAGCAATACTTC. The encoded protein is CASSLGEGGDYEQYF. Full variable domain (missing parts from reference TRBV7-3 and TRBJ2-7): GAGVSQTPSNKVTEKGKYVELRCDPISGHTALYWYRQSLGQGPEFLIYFQGTGAADDSGLPNDRFFAVRPEGSVSTLKIQRTERGDSAVYLCASSLGEGGDYEQYFGPGTRLTVT.

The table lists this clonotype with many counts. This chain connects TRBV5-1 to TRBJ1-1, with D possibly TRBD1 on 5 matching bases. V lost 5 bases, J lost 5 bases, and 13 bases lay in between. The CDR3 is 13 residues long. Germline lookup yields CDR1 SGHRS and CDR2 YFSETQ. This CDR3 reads CASRARGVTEAFF. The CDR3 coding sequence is TGCGCCAGCAGGGCGAGGGGAGTTACTGAAGCTTTCTTT. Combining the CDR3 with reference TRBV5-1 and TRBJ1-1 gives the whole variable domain KAGVTQTPRYLIKTRGQQVTLSCSPISGHRSVSWYQQTPGQGLQFLFEYFSETQRNKGNFPGRFSGRQFSNSRSEMNVSTLELGDSALYLCASRARGVTEAFFGQGTRLTVV.

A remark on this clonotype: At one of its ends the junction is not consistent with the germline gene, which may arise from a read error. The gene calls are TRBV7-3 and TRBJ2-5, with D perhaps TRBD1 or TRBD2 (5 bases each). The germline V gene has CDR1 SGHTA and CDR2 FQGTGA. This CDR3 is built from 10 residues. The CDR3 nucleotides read TGTGCCAGCAGCCCAGGGACCGAGTACTTC. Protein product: CASSPGTEYF.

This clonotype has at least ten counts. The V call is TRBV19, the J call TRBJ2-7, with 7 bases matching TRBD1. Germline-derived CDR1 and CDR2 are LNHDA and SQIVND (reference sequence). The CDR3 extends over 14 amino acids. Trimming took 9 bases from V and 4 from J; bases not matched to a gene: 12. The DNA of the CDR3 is TGTGCCAGCTCGCAAAGACAGGGCCTGTACGAGCAGTACTTC. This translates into CASSQRQGLYEQYF.

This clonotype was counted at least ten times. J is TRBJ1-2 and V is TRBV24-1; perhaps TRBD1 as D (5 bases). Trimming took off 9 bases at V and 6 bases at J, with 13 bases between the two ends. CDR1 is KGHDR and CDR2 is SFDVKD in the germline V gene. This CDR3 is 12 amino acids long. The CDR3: CATWDLAHGYTF. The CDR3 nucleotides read TGTGCCACCTGGGACCTGGCCCATGGCTACACCTTC.

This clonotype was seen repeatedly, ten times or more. CDR3 region: CASSGPGTSYNSPLHF. The CDR3 nucleotides read TGTGCCAGCAGCGGACCCGGGACTTCCTATAATTCACCCCTCCACTTT. V gene TRBV9 combines with J gene TRBJ1-6; TRBD1 is a possible D gene (5 bases). Between the trimmed V and J ends, which lost 3 bases and 1 base, there was a span of 11 bases. This CDR3 region has 16 residues. Germline V gene lookup returns CDR1 SGDLS and CDR2 YYNGEE.

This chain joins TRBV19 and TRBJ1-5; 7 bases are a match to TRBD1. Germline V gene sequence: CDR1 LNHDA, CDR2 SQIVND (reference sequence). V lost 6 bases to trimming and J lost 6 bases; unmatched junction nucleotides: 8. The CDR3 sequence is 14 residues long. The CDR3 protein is CASRDGQVFQPQHF. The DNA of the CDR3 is TGTGCCAGTAGGGATGGACAGGTTTTTCAGCCCCAGCATTTT.

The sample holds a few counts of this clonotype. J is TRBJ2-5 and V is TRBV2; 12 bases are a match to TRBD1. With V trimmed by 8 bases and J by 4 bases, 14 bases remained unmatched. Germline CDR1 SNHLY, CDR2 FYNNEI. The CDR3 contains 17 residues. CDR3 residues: CASGKGQGAHQAETQYF. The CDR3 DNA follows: TGTGCCAGCGGGAAGGGACAGGGGGCGCATCAGGCAGAGACCCAGTACTTC. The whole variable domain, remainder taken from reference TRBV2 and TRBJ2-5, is EPEVTQTPSHQVTQMGQEVILRCVPISNHLYFYWYRQILGQKVEFLVSFYNNEISEKSEIFDDQFSVERPDGSNFTLKIRSTKLEDSAMYFCASGKGQGAHQAETQYFGPGTRLLVL.

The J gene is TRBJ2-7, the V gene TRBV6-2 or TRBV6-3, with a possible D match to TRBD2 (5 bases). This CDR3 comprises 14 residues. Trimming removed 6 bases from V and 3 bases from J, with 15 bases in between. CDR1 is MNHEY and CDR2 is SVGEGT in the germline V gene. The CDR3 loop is CASSRPERIYEQYF. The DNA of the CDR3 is TGTGCCAGCAGCCGACCCGAGCGGATCTACGAGCAGTACTTC.

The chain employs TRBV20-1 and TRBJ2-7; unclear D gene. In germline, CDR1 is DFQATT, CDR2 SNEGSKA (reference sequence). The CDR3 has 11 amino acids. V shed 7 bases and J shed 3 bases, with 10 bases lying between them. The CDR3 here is CSVTANYEQYF. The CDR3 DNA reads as TGCAGTGTAACGGCGAACTACGAGCAGTACTTC.

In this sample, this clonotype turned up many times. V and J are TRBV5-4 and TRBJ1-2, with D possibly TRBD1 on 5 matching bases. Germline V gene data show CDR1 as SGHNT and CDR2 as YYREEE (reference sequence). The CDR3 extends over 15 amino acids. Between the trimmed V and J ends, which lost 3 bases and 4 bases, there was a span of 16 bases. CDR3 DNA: TGTGCCAGCAGCTCGCCTGCCGGGACCGGCTATGGCTACACCTTC. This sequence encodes CASSSPAGTGYGYTF. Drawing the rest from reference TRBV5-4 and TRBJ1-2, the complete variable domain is ETGVTQSPTHLIKTRGQQVTLRCSSQSGHNTVSWYQQALGQGPQFIFQYYREEENGRGNFPPRFSGLQFPNYSSELNVNALELDDSALYLCASSSPAGTGYGYTFGSGTRLTVV.

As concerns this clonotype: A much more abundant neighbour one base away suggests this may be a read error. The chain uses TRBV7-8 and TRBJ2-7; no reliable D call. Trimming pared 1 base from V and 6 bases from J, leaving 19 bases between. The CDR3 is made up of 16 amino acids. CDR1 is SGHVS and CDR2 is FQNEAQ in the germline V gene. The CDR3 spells CASSLVSQAKPGEQYF. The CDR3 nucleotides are TGTGCCAGCAGCTTAGTCAGTCAGGCTAAACCCGGCGAGCAGTACTTC.

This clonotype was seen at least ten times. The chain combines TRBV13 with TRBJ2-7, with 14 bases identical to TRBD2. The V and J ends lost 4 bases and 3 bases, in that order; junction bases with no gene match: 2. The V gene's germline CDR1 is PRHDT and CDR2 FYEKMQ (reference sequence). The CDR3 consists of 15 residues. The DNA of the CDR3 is TGTGCCAGCAGCTGGGGGACTAGCGGGAGCTACGAGCAGTACTTC. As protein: CASSWGTSGSYEQYF.

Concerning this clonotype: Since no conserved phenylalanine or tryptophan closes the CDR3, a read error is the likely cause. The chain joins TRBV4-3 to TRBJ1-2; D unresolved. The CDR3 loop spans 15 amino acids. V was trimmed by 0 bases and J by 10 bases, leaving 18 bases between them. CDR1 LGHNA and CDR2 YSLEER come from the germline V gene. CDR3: CASSQDRGLTRDYTL. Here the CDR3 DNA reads TGCGCCAGCAGCCAAGATAGAGGCCTCACAAGGGACTACACCCTC.

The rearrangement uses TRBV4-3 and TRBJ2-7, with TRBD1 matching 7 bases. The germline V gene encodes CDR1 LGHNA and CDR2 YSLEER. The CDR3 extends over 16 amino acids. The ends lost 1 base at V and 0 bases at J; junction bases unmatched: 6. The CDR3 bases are TGCGCCAGCAGCCAAGCTGGGACAGCCGGCTCCTACGAGCAGTACTTC. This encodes CASSQAGTAGSYEQYF.

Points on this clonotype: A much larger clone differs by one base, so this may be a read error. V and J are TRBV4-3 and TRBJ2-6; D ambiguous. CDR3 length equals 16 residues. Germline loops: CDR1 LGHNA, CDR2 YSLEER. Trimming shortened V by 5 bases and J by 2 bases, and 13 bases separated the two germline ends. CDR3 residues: CASSSASTAGANVLTF. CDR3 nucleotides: TGCGCCAGCAGCTCAGCGTCTACAGCTGGGGCCAACGTCCTGACTTTC.

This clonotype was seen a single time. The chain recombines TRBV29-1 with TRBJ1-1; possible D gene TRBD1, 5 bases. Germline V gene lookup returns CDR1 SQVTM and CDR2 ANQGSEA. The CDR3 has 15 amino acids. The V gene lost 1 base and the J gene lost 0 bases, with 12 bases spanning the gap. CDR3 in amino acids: CSVEAGGSMNTEAFF. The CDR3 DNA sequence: TGCAGCGTTGAAGCGGGGGGGTCCATGAACACTGAAGCTTTCTTT.

The CDR3 bases are TGTGCCATGTCCGGGACAGGGGCCGGAAACACCATATATTTT. Translation gives CAMSGTGAGNTIYF. The chain joins TRBV10-3 to TRBJ1-3; 10 bases are a match to TRBD1. Germline values: CDR1 ENHRY, CDR2 SYGVKD. The ends lost 9 bases at V and 4 bases at J; junction bases unmatched: 6. This CDR3 is 14 amino acids long.

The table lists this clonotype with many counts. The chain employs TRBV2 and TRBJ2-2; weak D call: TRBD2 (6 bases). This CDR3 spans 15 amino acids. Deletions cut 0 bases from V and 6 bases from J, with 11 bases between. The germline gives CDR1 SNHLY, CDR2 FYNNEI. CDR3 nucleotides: TGTGCCAGCAGTGAAGCGCGCGGGGATCCCGGGGAGCTGTTTTTT. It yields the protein CASSEARGDPGELFF.

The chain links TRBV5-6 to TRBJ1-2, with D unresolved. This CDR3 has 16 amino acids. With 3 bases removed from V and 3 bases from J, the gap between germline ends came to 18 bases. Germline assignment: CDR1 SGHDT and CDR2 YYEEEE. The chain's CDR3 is CASSWPSGLGDYGYTF. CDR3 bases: TGTGCCAGCAGCTGGCCTAGCGGGCTGGGAGACTATGGCTACACCTTC.

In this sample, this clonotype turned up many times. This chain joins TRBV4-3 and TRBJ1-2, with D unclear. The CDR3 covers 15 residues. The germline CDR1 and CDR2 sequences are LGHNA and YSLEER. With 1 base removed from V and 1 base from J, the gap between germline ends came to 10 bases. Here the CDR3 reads CASSQGDLLNYGYTF. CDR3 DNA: TGCGCCAGCAGCCAAGGCGACCTTCTTAACTATGGCTACACCTTC.

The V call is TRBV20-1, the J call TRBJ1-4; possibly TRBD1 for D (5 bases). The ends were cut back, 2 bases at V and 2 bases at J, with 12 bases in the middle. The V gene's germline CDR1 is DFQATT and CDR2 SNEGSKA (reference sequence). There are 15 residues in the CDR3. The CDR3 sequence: CSARPQGRTNEKLFF. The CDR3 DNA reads TGCAGTGCTAGACCCCAGGGCCGGACTAATGAAAAACTGTTTTTT.